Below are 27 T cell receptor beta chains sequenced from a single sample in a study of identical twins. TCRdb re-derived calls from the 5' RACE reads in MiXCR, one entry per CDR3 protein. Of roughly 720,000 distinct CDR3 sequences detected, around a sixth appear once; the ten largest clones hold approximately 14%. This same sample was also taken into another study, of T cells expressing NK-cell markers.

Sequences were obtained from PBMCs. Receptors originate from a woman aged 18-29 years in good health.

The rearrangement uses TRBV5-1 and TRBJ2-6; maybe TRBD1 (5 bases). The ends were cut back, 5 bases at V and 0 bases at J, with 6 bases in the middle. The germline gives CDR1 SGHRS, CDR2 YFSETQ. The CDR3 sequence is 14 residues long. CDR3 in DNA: TGCGCCAGCAGAGGGGACTCTGGGGCCAACGTCCTGACTTTC. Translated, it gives CASRGDSGANVLTF.

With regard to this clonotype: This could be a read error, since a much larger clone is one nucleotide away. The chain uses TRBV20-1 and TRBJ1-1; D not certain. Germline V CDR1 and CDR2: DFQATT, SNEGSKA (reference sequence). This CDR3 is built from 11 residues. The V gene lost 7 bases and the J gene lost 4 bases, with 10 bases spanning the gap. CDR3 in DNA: TGCAGTGTGAGACTGATCACTGAAGCTTTCTTT. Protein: CSVRLITEAFF.

The CDR3 region is CASSVGPGHRTDTQYF. In nucleotides, the CDR3 is TGTGCCAGCAGCGTTGGACCGGGACACCGCACAGATACGCAGTATTTT. This chain joins TRBV9 and TRBJ2-3; D is perhaps TRBD1 (6 bases). With 2 bases removed from V and 1 base from J, the gap between germline ends came to 14 bases. The CDR3 extends over 16 amino acids. Germline V gene data show CDR1 as SGDLS and CDR2 as YYNGEE.

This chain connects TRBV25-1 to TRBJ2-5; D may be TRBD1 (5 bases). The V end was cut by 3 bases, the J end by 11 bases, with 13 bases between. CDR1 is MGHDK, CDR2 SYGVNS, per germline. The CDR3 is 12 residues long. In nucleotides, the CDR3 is TGTGCCAGCAGTGACTGGATGGGGCTTCAGTACTTC. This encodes CASSDWMGLQYF.

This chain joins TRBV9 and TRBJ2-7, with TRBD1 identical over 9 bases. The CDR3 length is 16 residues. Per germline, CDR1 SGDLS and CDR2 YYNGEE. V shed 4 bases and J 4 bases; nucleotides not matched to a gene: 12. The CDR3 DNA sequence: TGTGCCAGCAGCTTAGGATCGACAGGGGGGGAATACGAGCAGTACTTC. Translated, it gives CASSLGSTGGEYEQYF.

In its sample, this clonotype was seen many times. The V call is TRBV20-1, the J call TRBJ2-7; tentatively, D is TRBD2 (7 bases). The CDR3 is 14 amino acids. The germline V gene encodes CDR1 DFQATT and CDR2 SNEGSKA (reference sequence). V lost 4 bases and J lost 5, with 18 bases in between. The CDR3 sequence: CSATWGGRNHEQYF. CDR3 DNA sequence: TGCAGTGCTACCTGGGGGGGGCGCAACCACGAGCAGTACTTC.

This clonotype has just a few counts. Written as DNA, the CDR3 is TGTGCCAGCAGTGGGGGCAGGAGCTCCTACAATGAGCAGTTCTTC. The encoded protein is CASSGGRSSYNEQFF. This chain uses TRBV6-1 with TRBJ2-1; maybe TRBD1 (5 bases). The germline gives CDR1 MNHNS, CDR2 SASEGT. This CDR3 contains 15 residues. Trimming shortened V by 4 bases and J by 0 bases, and 10 bases separated the two germline ends.

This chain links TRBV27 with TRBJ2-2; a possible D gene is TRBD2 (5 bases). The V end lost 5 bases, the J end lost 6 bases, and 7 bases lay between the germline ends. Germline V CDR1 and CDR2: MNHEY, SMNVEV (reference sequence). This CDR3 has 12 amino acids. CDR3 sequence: CASSRGPGELFF. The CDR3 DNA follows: TGTGCCAGCAGTCGAGGGCCCGGGGAGCTGTTTTTT.

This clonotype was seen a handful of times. This CDR3 is CSARALLAGSNNEQFF. DNA of the CDR3: TGCAGTGCTAGAGCCCTACTAGCGGGAAGCAACAATGAGCAGTTCTTC. The chain carries TRBV20-1 and TRBJ2-1, with 10 bases lining up with TRBD2. V shed 1 base, J shed 5 bases, and the junction held 8 bases outside the gene matches. Germline V gene data show CDR1 as DFQATT and CDR2 as SNEGSKA (reference sequence). This CDR3 has 16 residues.

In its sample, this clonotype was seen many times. CDR3 DNA sequence: TGTGCCAGCAGCTTCGGTCGGGGGACTAGCGGGAGGGGAAATGAGCAGTTCTTC. It is translated as CASSFGRGTSGRGNEQFF. The V gene is TRBV11-2, the J gene TRBJ2-1; the match to TRBD2 covers 16 bases. With 3 bases clipped from V and 7 bases from J, the junction kept 9 bases outside the gene matches. Per the germline V gene, CDR1 is SGHAT and CDR2 is FQNNGV. CDR3 length equals 18 residues. The variable domain in full, completed from reference TRBV11-2 and TRBJ2-1, reads EAGVAQSPRYKIIEKRQSVAFWCNPISGHATLYWYQQILGQGPKLLIQFQNNGVVDDSQLPKDRFSAERLKGVDSTLKIQPAKLEDSAVYLCASSFGRGTSGRGNEQFFGPGTRLTVL.

This CDR3 is CASSLAPSGGLNTGELFF. The CDR3 DNA is TGTGCCAGCAGCTTGGCACCTAGCGGGGGATTAAACACCGGGGAGCTGTTTTTT. V and J are TRBV5-5 and TRBJ2-2, with TRBD2 matching 10 bases. CDR1 and CDR2 from the germline V gene are SGHKS and YYEKEE (reference sequence). Losses at the gene ends were 0 bases for V and 2 bases for J; bases not matched to a gene: 7. CDR3 size: 18 residues. Full variable domain (remainder filled in from reference TRBV5-5 and TRBJ2-2): DAGVTQSPTHLIKTRGQQVTLRCSPISGHKSVSWYQQVLGQGPQFIFQYYEKEERGRGNFPDRFSARQFPNYSSELNVNALLLGDSALYLCASSLAPSGGLNTGELFFGEGSRLTVL.

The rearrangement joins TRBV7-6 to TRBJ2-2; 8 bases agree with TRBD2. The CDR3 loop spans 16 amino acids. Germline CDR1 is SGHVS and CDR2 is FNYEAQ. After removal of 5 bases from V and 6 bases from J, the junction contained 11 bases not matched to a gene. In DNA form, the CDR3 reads TGTGCCAGCAGCCGTGGGACTAGTCTTGTTGCCGGGGAGCTGTTTTTT. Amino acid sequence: CASSRGTSLVAGELFF.

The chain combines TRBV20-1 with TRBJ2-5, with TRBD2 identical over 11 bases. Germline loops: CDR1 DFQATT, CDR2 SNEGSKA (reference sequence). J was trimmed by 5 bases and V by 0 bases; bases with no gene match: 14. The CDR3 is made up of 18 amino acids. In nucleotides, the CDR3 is TGCAGTGCTAGAGATCCGGTAGCGGGGGGGAATGTTTTGGAGACCCAGTACTTC. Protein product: CSARDPVAGGNVLETQYF.

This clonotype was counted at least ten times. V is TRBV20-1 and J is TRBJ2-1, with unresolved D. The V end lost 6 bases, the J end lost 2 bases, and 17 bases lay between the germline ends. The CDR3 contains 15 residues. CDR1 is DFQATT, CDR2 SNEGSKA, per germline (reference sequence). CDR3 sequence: CSAARGGQAYNEQFF. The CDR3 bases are TGCAGTGCCGCCCGAGGCGGCCAAGCCTACAATGAGCAGTTCTTC.

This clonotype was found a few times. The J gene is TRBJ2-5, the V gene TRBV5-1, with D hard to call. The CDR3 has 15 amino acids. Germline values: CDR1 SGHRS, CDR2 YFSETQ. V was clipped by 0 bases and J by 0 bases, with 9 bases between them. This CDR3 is CASSLEAGYQETQYF. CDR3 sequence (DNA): TGCGCCAGCAGCTTGGAGGCTGGGTACCAAGAGACCCAGTACTTC.

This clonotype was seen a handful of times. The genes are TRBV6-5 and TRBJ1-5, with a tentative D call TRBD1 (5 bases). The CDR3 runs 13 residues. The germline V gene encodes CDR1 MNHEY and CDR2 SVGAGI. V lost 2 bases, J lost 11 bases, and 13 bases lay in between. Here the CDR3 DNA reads TGTGCCAGCAGTTACGCGGGGGGGGAGTCCCAGCATTTT. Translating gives CASSYAGGESQHF.

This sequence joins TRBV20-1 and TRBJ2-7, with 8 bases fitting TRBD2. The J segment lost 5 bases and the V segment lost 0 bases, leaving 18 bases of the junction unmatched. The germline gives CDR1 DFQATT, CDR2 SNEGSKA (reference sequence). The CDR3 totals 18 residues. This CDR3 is CSARELGSSGFPPHEQYF. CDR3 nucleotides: TGCAGTGCTAGAGAGCTCGGTTCTAGCGGGTTTCCCCCCCACGAGCAGTACTTC.

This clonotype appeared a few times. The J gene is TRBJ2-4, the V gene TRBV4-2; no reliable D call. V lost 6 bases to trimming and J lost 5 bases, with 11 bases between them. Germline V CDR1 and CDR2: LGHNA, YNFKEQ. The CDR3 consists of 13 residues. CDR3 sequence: CASSRGRENIQYF. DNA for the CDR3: TGTGCCAGCAGTCGCGGACGTGAAAACATTCAGTACTTC.

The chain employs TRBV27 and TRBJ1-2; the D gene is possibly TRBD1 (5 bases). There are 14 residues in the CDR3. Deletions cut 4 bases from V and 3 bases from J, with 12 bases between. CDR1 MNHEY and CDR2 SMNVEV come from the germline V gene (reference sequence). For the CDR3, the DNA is TGTGCCAGCAGTTCACCCAGGGCTCACTATGGCTACACCTTC. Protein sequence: CASSSPRAHYGYTF.

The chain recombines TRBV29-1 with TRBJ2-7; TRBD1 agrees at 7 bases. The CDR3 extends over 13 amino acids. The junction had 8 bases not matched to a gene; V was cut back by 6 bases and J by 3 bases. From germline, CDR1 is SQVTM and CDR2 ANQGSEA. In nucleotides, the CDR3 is TGCAGCGTCGGGACAGAGAGACACTACGAGCAGTACTTC. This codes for CSVGTERHYEQYF.

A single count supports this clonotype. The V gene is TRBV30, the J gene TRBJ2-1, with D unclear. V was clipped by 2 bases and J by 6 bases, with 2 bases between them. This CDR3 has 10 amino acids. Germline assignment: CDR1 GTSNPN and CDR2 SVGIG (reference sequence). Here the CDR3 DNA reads TGTGCCTGGAGTCTCAATGAGCAGTTCTTC. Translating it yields CAWSLNEQFF.

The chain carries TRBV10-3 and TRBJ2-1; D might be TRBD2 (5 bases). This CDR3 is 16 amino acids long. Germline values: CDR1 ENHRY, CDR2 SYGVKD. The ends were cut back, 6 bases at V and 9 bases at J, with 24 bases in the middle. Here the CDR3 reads CAISQGGPGTISEQFF. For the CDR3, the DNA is TGTGCCATCAGCCAAGGAGGACCTGGCACAATCAGTGAGCAGTTCTTC.

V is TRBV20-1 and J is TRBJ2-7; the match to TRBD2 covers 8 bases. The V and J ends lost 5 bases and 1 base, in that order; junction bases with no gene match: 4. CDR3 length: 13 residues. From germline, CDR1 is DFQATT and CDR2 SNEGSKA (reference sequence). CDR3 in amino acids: CSASSGGSYEQYF. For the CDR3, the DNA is TGCAGTGCTTCCAGCGGGGGTTCCTACGAGCAGTACTTC.

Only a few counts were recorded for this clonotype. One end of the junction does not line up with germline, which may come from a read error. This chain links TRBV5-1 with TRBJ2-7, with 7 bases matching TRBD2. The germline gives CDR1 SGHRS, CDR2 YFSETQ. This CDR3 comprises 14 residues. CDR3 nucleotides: TGCGCCAGCAGGGGCAGCGGGACGAGTTACGAGCAGTACTTT. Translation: CASRGSGTSYEQYF.

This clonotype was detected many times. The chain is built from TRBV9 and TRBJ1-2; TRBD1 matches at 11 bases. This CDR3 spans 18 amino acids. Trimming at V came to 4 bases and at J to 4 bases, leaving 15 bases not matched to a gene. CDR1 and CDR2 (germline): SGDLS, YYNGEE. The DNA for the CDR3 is TGTGCCAGCAGCCCGCGACCCCCGGGACAGGGGGTGGTCTATGGCTACACCTTC. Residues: CASSPRPPGQGVVYGYTF. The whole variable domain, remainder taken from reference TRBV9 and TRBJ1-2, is DSGVTQTPKHLITATGQRVTLRCSPRSGDLSVYWYQQSLDQGLQFLIQYYNGEERAKGNILERFSAQQFPDLHSELNLSSLELGDSALYFCASSPRPPGQGVVYGYTFGSGTRLTVV.

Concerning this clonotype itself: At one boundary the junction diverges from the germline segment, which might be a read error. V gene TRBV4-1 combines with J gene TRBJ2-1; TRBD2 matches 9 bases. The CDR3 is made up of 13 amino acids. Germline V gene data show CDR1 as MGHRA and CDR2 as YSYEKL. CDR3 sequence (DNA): TGCGCCAGCAGCCAAGATCCTCTAGCGGGATATTCCTTC. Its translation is CASSQDPLAGYSF.

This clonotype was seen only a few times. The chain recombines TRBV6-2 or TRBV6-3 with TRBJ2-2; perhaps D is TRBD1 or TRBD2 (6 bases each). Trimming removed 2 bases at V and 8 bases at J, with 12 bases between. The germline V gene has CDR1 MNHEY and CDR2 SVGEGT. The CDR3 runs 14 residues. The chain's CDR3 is CASSYPGAMGELFF. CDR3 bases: TGTGCCAGCAGTTACCCGGGGGCAATGGGGGAGCTGTTTTTT.